This T cell receptor (beta chain) came from a study of CD8 T cells in ankylosing spondylitis. General study results and limits: Past research had described some motif variants in reactive arthritis synovial fluid and blood.

Using its own MiXCR run on the 5' RACE reads, TCRdb lists one record per CDR3 protein. Found here are 150,000 to 200,000 distinct CDR3 sequences, 11% of them singletons; the top ten hold 25% to 35%. With respect to this clonotype: The antigen remains unidentified.

Trimming took 4 bases from V and 0 from J, leaving 10 bases between them. Germline V gene data show CDR1 as LNHDA and CDR2 as SQIVND (reference sequence). The CDR3 runs to 15 residues. The sequenced sample was blood, either unsorted or a sorted T cell fraction (not recorded which). V usage is TRBV19 and J usage is TRBJ1-5; D possibly corresponds to TRBD1 (5 bases). This receptor was obtained from a male donor with ankylosing spondylitis or in good health (not recorded which). The CDR3 nucleotides read TGTGCCAGTAGTAGGGGCACCAATAGCAATCAGCCCCAGCATTTT. It yields the protein CASSRGTNSNQPQHF.